One sample yielded the 8 T cell receptor beta chains listed below, sequenced in a study of identical twins. Via MiXCR, TCRdb re-called the 5' RACE reads, giving one row per CDR3 protein. The sample carries 400,000 to 650,000 distinct CDR3 sequences, about 20% recorded once. These data were likewise used in another study, on T cells expressing NK-cell markers.

Sequences were obtained from CD4+ T cells sorted from blood. These receptors all come from a woman between 18 and 30 years old in good health.

V usage is TRBV4-1 and J usage is TRBJ2-7; D gene unclear. CDR1 MGHRA and CDR2 YSYEKL come from the germline V gene. The ends were cut back, 1 base at V and 4 bases at J, with 11 bases in the middle. The CDR3 is made up of 14 amino acids. The CDR3 nucleotides read TGCGCCAGCAGCCAAGCCATGCTATCATACGAGCAGTACTTC. Translating gives CASSQAMLSYEQYF.

The V gene is TRBV12-3 or TRBV12-4, the J gene TRBJ2-4; D is undetermined. This CDR3 spans 14 amino acids. Trimming cost V 6 bases and J 7 bases, with 16 bases left between them. The CDR3 DNA is TGTGCCAGCAGGCCCCACGGCACCGACAACATTCAGTACTTC. It codes for CASRPHGTDNIQYF.

This clonotype was recorded at least ten times. The J gene is TRBJ2-1, the V gene TRBV11-2; 9 nucleotides align to TRBD2. The J segment lost 2 bases and the V segment lost 2 bases, leaving 7 bases of the junction unmatched. The CDR3 is 17 amino acids. Germline values: CDR1 SGHAT, CDR2 FQNNGV. The CDR3 reads CASSLRVSGGAYNEQFF. CDR3 nucleotide sequence: TGTGCCAGCAGCTTAAGGGTTAGCGGGGGAGCCTACAATGAGCAGTTCTTC.

This chain links TRBV10-3 with TRBJ1-6, with D perhaps TRBD1 (6 bases). The CDR3 is made up of 13 amino acids. Germline V gene data show CDR1 as ENHRY and CDR2 as SYGVKD. The V end was cut by 6 bases, the J end by 7 bases, with 10 bases between. The CDR3 DNA reads TGTGCCATCAGCACAGGGAAAAATTCACCCCTCCACTTT. Translating it yields CAISTGKNSPLHF.

The genes are TRBV9 and TRBJ2-4; D uncertain. The CDR3 contains 13 residues. Trimming pared 0 bases from V and 7 bases from J, leaving 8 bases between. Germline-derived CDR1 and CDR2 are SGDLS and YYNGEE. Here the CDR3 reads CASSVDGGNIQYF. CDR3 nucleotides: TGTGCCAGCAGCGTAGATGGCGGCAACATTCAGTACTTC.

This sequence joins TRBV5-8 and TRBJ2-2; the D gene is possibly TRBD2 (6 bases). V was cut by 4 bases and J by 4 bases, with 11 bases left in between. The CDR3 extends over 14 amino acids. Germline CDR1 is SGHTS and CDR2 is YDEGEE. The CDR3 is CASSRWRATGELFF. The CDR3 nucleotides read TGTGCCAGCAGCCGGTGGAGGGCCACCGGGGAGCTGTTTTTT.

This clonotype was seen at least ten times. The V and J genes are TRBV7-9 and TRBJ2-3; D remains unclear. This CDR3 is 13 amino acids long. Trimming removed 4 bases at V and 6 bases at J, with 11 bases between. CDR1 and CDR2 (germline): SEHNR, FQNEAQ (reference sequence). CDR3 sequence: CASSSWPGDTQYF. The DNA for the CDR3 is TGTGCCAGCAGCTCCTGGCCCGGGGATACGCAGTATTTT.

The rearrangement joins TRBV24-1 to TRBJ2-2; no clear D gene. This CDR3 comprises 13 residues. From germline, CDR1 is KGHDR and CDR2 SFDVKD. The ends were cut back, 12 bases at V and 5 bases at J, with 15 bases in the middle. CDR3: CAAASLGTGELFF. CDR3 DNA sequence: TGTGCCGCCGCGTCCTTGGGGACCGGGGAGCTGTTTTTT.